The TCR beta chain described here comes from a study of blood T cell repertoires in COVID-19. Study context: COVID-19 samples from acute and convalescent phases originated in the United States, Italy and Spain. PBMCs, B-cell-depleted T cells, or T cells provided the cDNA or gDNA that made up the material.

Original processing notes: Nucleated cell number was recorded as an estimate derived from reference gene primer amplification. The assay was immunoSEQ multiplex PCR, and TCRdb's table has in-frame clones only and misses some. V and J calls and clone size follow that table, whereas D and trimming were derived from the DNA. The sample lists some 68,000 clones; 88% were seen once. V was clipped by 3 bases and J by 8 bases, with 10 bases between them. CDR3 length equals 12 residues. Germline values: CDR1 SEHNR, CDR2 FQNEAQ (reference sequence). The TCR sequence derives from a human donor in a cohort sampled during active COVID-19. The gene calls are TRBV7-9 and TRBJ1-2, with unresolved D. The sample was peripheral blood. CDR3 DNA: TGTGCCAGCAGCTTGAACTCTTACGGCTACACCTTC. It yields the protein CASSLNSYGYTF. The full variable domain, completed using reference TRBV7-9 and TRBJ1-2, is DTGVSQNPRHKITKRGQNVTFRCDPISEHNRLYWYRQTLGQGPEFLTYFQNEAQLEKSRLLSDRFSAERPKGSFSTLEIQRTEQGDSAMYLCASSLNSYGYTFGSGTRLTVV.